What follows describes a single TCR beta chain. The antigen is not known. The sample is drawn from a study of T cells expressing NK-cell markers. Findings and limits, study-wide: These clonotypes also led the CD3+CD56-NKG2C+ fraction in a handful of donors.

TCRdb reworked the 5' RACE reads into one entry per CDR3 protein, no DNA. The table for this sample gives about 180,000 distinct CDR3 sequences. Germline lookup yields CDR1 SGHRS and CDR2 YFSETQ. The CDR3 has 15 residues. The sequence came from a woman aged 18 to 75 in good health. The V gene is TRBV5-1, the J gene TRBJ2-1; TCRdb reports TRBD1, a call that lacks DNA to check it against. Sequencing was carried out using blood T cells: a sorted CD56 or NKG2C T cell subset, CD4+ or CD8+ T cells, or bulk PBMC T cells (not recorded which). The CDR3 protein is CASSLAEAGVNEQFF.